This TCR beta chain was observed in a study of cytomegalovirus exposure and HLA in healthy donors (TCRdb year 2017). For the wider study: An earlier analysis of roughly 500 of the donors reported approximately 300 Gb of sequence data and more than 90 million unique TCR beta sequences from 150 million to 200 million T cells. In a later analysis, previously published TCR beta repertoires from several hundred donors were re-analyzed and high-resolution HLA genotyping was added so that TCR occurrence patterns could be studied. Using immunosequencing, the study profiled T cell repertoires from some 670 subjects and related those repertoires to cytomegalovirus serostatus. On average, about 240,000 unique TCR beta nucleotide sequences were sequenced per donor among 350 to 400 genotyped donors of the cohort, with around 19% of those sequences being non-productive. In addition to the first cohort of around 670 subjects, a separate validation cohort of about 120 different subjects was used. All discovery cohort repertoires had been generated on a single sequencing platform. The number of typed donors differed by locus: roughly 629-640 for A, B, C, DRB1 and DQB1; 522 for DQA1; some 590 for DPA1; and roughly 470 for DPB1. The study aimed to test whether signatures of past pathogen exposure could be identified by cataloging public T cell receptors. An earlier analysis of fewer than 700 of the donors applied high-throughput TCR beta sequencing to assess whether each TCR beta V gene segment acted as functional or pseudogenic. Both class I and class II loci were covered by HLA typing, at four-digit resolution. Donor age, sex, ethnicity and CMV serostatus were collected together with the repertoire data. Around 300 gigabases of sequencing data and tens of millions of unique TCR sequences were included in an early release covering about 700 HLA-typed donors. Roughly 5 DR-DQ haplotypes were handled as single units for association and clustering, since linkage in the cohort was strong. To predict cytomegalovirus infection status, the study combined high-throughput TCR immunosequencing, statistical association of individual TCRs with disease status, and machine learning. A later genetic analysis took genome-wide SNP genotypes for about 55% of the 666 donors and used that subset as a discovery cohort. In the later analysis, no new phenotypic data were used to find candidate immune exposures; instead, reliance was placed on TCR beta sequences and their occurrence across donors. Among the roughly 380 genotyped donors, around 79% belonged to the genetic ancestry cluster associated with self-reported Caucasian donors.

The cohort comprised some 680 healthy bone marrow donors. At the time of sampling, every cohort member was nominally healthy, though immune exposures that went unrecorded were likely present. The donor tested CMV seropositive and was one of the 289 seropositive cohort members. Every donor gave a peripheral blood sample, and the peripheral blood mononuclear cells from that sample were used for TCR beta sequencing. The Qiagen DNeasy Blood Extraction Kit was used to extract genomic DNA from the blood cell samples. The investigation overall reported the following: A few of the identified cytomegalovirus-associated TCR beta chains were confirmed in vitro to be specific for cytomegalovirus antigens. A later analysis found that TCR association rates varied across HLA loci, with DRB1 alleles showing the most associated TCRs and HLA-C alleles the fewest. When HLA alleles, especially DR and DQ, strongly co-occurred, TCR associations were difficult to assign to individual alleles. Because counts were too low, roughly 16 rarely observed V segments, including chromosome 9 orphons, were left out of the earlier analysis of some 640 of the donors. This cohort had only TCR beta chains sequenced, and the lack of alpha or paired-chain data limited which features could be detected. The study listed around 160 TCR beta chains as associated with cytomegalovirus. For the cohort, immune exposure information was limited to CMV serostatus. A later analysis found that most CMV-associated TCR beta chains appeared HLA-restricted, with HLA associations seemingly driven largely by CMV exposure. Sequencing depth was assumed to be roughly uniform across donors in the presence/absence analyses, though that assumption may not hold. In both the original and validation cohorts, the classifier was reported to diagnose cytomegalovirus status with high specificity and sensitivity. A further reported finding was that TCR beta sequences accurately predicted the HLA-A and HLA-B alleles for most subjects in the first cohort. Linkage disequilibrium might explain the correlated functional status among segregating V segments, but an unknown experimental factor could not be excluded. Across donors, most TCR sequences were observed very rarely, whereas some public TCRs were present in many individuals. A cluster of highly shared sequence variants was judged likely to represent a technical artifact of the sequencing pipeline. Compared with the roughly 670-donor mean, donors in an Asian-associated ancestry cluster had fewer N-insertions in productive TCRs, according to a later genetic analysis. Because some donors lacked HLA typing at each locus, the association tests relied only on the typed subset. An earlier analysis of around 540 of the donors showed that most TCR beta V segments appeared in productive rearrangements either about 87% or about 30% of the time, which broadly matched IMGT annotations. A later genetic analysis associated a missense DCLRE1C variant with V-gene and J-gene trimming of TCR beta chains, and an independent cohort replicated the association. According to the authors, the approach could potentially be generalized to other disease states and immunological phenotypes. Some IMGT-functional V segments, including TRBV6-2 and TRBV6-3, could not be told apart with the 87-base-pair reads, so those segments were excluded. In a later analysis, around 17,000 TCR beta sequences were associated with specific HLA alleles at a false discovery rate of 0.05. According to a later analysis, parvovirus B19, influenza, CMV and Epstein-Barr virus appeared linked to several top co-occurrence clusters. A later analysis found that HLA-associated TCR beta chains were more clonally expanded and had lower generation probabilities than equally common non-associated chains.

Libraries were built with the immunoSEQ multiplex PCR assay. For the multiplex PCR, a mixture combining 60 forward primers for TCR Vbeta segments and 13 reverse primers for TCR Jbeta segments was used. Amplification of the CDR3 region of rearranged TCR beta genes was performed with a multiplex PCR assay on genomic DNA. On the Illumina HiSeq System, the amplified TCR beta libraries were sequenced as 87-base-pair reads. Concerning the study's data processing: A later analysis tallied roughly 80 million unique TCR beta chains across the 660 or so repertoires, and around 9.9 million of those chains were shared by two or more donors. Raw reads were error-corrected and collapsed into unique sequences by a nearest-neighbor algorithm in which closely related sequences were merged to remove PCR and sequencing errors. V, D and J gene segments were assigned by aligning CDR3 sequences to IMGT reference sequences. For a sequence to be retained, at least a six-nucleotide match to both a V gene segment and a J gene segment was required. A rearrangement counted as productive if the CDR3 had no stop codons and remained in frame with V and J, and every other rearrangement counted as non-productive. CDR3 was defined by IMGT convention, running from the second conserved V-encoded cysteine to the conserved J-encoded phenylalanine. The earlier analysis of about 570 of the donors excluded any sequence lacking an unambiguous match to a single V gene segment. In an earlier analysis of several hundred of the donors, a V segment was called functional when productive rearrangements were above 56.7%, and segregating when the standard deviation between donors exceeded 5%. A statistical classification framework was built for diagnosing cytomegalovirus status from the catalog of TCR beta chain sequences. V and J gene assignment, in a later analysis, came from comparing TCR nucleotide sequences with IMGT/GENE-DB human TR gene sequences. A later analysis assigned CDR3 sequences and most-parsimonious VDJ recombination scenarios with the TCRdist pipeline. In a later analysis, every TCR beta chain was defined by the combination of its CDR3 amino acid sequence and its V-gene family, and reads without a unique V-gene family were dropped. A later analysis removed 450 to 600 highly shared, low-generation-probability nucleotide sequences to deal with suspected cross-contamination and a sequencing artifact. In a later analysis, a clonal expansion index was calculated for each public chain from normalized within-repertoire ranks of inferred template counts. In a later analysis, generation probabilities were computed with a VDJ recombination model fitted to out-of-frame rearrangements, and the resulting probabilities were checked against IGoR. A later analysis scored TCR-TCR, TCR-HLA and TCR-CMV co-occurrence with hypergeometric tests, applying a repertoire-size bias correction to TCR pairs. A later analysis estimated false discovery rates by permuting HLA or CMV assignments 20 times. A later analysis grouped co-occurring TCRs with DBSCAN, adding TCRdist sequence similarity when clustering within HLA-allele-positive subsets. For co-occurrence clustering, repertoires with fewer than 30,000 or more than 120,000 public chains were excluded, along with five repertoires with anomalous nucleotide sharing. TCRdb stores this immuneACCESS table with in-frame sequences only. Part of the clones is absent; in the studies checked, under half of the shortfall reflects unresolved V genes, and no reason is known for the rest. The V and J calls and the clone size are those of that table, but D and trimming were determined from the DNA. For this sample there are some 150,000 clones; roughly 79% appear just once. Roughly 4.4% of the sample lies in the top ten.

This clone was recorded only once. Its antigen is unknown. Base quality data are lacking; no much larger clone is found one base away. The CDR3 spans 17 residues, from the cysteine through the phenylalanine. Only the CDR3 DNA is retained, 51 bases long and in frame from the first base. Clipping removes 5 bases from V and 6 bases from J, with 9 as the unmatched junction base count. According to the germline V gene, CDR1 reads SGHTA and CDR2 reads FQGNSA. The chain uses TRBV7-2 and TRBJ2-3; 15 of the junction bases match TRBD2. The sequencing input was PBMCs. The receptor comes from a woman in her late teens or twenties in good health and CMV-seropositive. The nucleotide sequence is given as TGTGCCAGCAGCGGTGGGACTAGCGGGGGGATCTACGATACGCAGTATTTT. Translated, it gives CASSGGTSGGIYDTQYF.